Following are 25 T cell receptor beta chains from one sample sequenced in a study of blood T cell repertoires in COVID-19. Using immunoSEQ multiplex PCR, the repertoire was profiled, and TCRdb retains in-frame clones only, with some absent. This table holds some 400,000 clones, around 87% found once. The sample consisted of peripheral blood. These TCRs come from a woman aged 55-70 years with COVID-19, enrolled during active disease.

The V gene is TRBV19, the J gene TRBJ2-7, with D perhaps TRBD1 (6 bases). Deletions cut 3 bases from V and 2 bases from J, with 11 bases between. The CDR3 extends over 14 amino acids. The V gene's germline CDR1 is LNHDA and CDR2 SQIVND (reference sequence). The CDR3 DNA is TGTGCCAGTAGTATCAAGGGGGTTCCCTACGAGCAGTACTTC. Translation: CASSIKGVPYEQYF. The complete variable domain, with remaining parts taken from reference TRBV19 and TRBJ2-7, reads DGGITQSPKYLFRKEGQNVTLSCEQNLNHDAMYWYRQDPGQGLRLIYYSQIVNDFQKGDIAEGYSVSREKKESFPLTVTSAQKNPTAFYLCASSIKGVPYEQYFGPGTRLTVT.

CDR3 sequence (DNA): TGCGCCAGCAGCTTGGGTACGGGTCGGCCTAGCACAGATACGCAGTATTTT. Its translation is CASSLGTGRPSTDTQYF. The chain has TRBV5-1 and TRBJ2-3; D unresolved. Trimming shortened V by 0 bases and J by 0 bases, and 14 bases separated the two germline ends. CDR1 and CDR2 from the germline V gene are SGHRS and YFSETQ. This CDR3 has 17 residues.

The CDR3 is CASALADTQYF. The CDR3 nucleotides are TGTGCCAGCGCGTTGGCAGATACGCAGTATTTT. The V and J genes are TRBV2 and TRBJ2-3; D not certain. V gave up 8 bases and J gave up 4 bases, with 7 bases separating them. CDR1 and CDR2 (germline): SNHLY, FYNNEI. The CDR3 runs 11 residues.

This clone was seen once. The chain joins TRBV15 to TRBJ1-1, with D unclear. Germline values: CDR1 LNHNV, CDR2 YYDKDF (reference sequence). The CDR3 loop spans 15 amino acids. V was cut by 3 bases and J by 10 bases, with 21 bases left in between. CDR3 DNA sequence: TGTGCCACCAGCAGCCCTTTAGGCGGGAGGAAGATAGCTTTCTTT. Translating gives CATSSPLGGRKIAFF.

The chain carries TRBV7-9 and TRBJ2-1; 7 bases match TRBD1. The CDR3 has 15 amino acids. The V gene end was trimmed by 7 bases and the J gene end by 5 bases; junction bases not matched to a gene: 11. Germline V gene sequence: CDR1 SEHNR, CDR2 FQNEAQ (reference sequence). The DNA of the CDR3 is TGTGCCAGCACCGAAATGGGACAGCCCAACAATGAGCAGTTCTTC. This codes for CASTEMGQPNNEQFF.

The rearrangement uses TRBV5-1 and TRBJ2-2; D remains unclear. V lost 0 bases and J lost 5, with 14 bases in between. The CDR3 consists of 16 residues. Germline assignment: CDR1 SGHRS and CDR2 YFSETQ. This CDR3 reads CASSLGLASMTGELFF. The CDR3 nucleotides read TGCGCCAGCAGCTTGGGGTTGGCTAGTATGACCGGGGAGCTGTTTTTT.

J is TRBJ1-4 and V is TRBV24-1; 7 bases match TRBD1. Germline loops: CDR1 KGHDR, CDR2 SFDVKD. V lost 3 bases, J lost 5 bases, and 8 bases stayed unmatched. The CDR3 totals 16 residues. The CDR3 protein is CATSDITDRKNEKLFF. CDR3 DNA sequence: TGTGCCACCAGTGATATTACGGACAGGAAGAATGAAAAACTGTTTTTT.

The chain links TRBV7-2 to TRBJ2-2, with D tentatively TRBD1 (5 bases). Trimming took off 2 bases at V and 7 bases at J, with 11 bases between the two ends. Germline V gene data show CDR1 as SGHTA and CDR2 as FQGNSA. The CDR3 runs to 14 residues. The CDR3 DNA sequence: TGTGCCAGCAGCTTATATAGGGGTAGCGGGGAGCTGTTTTTT. It specifies CASSLYRGSGELFF.

The V and J genes are TRBV7-3 and TRBJ2-6; D is ambiguous. Germline CDR1 and CDR2: SGHTA and FQGTGA. The CDR3 has 14 amino acids. The V gene lost 2 bases and the J gene lost 4 bases, with 6 bases spanning the gap. CDR3 protein: CASSLSRGANVLTF. CDR3 nucleotides: TGTGCCAGCAGCTTATCGCGGGGGGCCAACGTCCTGACTTTC.

The chain joins TRBV5-1 to TRBJ2-7; D is perhaps TRBD2 (5 bases). Germline V gives CDR1 SGHRS, CDR2 YFSETQ. Deletions cut 0 bases from V and 6 bases from J, with 19 bases between. This CDR3 has 16 amino acids. This CDR3 reads CASSLGGTRVMREQYF. Here the CDR3 DNA reads TGCGCCAGCAGCTTGGGTGGTACGAGGGTAATGCGCGAGCAGTACTTC.

This clone is a singleton in its sample. Other DNA sequences in this specimen translate into the identical CDR3. The chain joins TRBV12-3 or TRBV12-4 to TRBJ1-2; 8 nucleotides line up with TRBD1. After removal of 6 bases from V and 3 bases from J, the junction contained 3 bases not matched to a gene. The CDR3 runs to 13 residues. CDR3 sequence reads: CASSPQGDYGYTF. The CDR3 bases are TGTGCCAGCAGCCCACAGGGGGACTATGGCTACACCTTC.

The chain links TRBV5-5 to TRBJ2-5, with 8 bases identical to TRBD2. V shed 4 bases, J shed 5 bases, and the junction held 13 bases outside the gene matches. In germline, CDR1 is SGHKS, CDR2 YYEKEE (reference sequence). The CDR3 consists of 16 residues. The CDR3 DNA sequence: TGTGCCAGCAGCCATCGACTAGCGCCCGAGGGGGAGACCCAGTACTTC. Translation: CASSHRLAPEGETQYF.

This clone showed up just a few times. Other DNA variants within this sample encode the same CDR3. The chain employs TRBV9 and TRBJ2-1, with TRBD2 matching 9 bases. The CDR3 covers 15 residues. From germline, CDR1 is SGDLS and CDR2 YYNGEE. V was pared by 3 bases and J by 1 base, with 2 bases of the junction left unmatched. The CDR3 loop reads CASSATSGSYNEQFF. CDR3 in DNA: TGTGCCAGCAGCGCGACTAGCGGATCCTACAATGAGCAGTTCTTC.

This sequence joins TRBV21-1 and TRBJ1-1. TRBV21-1 is designated a pseudogene. This CDR3 is 12 amino acids long. CDR3 sequence (DNA): TGTGCCAGCAGCAAAGTTTGGAGTGAAGCTTTCTTT. It is translated as CASSKVWSEAFF.

V and J are TRBV9 and TRBJ1-6; TRBD1 is a possible D gene (5 bases). From germline, CDR1 is SGDLS and CDR2 YYNGEE. This CDR3 is built from 17 residues. V shed 4 bases and J shed 6 bases, with 20 bases lying between them. In DNA, the CDR3 is TGTGCCAGCAGCTCCAGAGATACGACAGCGGGTAATTCACCCCTCCACTTT. This sequence encodes CASSSRDTTAGNSPLHF.

V and J are TRBV3-1 (or the pseudogene TRBV3-2) and TRBJ1-2; D is possibly TRBD1 (5 bases). CDR1 and CDR2 from the germline V gene are LGHDT and YNNKEL (reference sequence). Trimming left V 4 bases short and J 8 bases short, with 23 bases between. The CDR3 length is 16 residues. CDR3 loop: CASSRMSRQLSSGYTF. CDR3 DNA sequence: TGTGCCAGCAGCCGCATGTCTAGACAGCTCTCGAGCGGCTACACCTTC.

This rearrangement joins TRBV2 to TRBJ1-1, with 10 bases that match TRBD1. This CDR3 has 13 residues. Germline V gene lookup returns CDR1 SNHLY and CDR2 FYNNEI. With 7 bases clipped from V and 10 bases from J, the junction kept 9 bases outside the gene matches. This CDR3 is CASKGTGAQGAFF. The CDR3, as DNA: TGTGCCAGCAAGGGGACAGGGGCGCAGGGAGCTTTCTTT. Variable domain in full (rest from reference TRBV2 and TRBJ1-1): EPEVTQTPSHQVTQMGQEVILRCVPISNHLYFYWYRQILGQKVEFLVSFYNNEISEKSEIFDDQFSVERPDGSNFTLKIRSTKLEDSAMYFCASKGTGAQGAFFGQGTRLTVV.

The V gene is TRBV28, the J gene TRBJ2-1, with TRBD1 identical over 7 bases. The CDR3 has 17 residues. The J segment lost 4 bases and the V segment lost 4 bases, leaving 13 bases of the junction unmatched. The germline CDR1 and CDR2 sequences are MDHEN and SYDVKM. DNA for the CDR3: TGTGCCAGCAGTTCTGGGGTTGGAGACAGGGTATACAATGAGCAGTTCTTC. It translates to CASSSGVGDRVYNEQFF.

This clone was picked up one time. This chain links TRBV24-1 with TRBJ2-5; 8 bases line up with TRBD2. Unmatched junction bases numbered 11, after V lost 3 bases and J lost 0 bases. The CDR3 extends over 18 amino acids. Per germline, CDR1 KGHDR and CDR2 SFDVKD. CDR3 sequence: CATSDRTRGAGDQETQYF. The CDR3, as DNA: TGTGCCACCAGTGATCGAACCAGGGGAGCGGGGGACCAAGAGACCCAGTACTTC.

The chain joins TRBV20-1 to TRBJ2-4; TRBD2 aligns across 10 bases. There are 17 residues in the CDR3. The germline V gene has CDR1 DFQATT and CDR2 SNEGSKA (reference sequence). V lost 3 bases, J lost 2 bases, and 10 bases stayed unmatched. DNA for the CDR3: TGCAGTGCTAGTGGGCTAGCGGGGGCCTTGTCCAAAAACATTCAGTACTTC. Its protein is CSASGLAGALSKNIQYF.

V is TRBV30 and J is TRBJ1-1; 8 bases map to TRBD1. The CDR3 is 12 amino acids. Germline V gene data show CDR1 as GTSNPN and CDR2 as SVGIG (reference sequence). V lost 3 bases to trimming and J lost 10 bases; unmatched junction nucleotides: 7. The chain's CDR3 is CAWSGRGLGAFF. CDR3 bases: TGTGCCTGGAGCGGCAGGGGGCTAGGAGCTTTCTTT.

The chain uses TRBV10-1 and TRBJ1-2, with D maybe TRBD1 (5 bases). The germline V and J ends were trimmed by 5 bases and 5 bases, with 12 bases remaining between them. The germline gives CDR1 WNHNN, CDR2 SYGVQD (reference sequence). The CDR3 is 13 amino acids. The CDR3 region has the DNA TGCGCCAGCAGTCCAGCGGGGCGGTATGGCTACACCTTC. Translating gives CASSPAGRYGYTF.

This rearrangement joins TRBV24-1 to TRBJ2-7, with TRBD1 as a possible D gene (6 bases). The CDR3 totals 13 residues. Germline V gives CDR1 KGHDR, CDR2 SFDVKD. With 4 bases removed from V and 10 bases from J, the gap between germline ends came to 16 bases. The CDR3 spells CATSDDIQGLQYF. CDR3 sequence (DNA): TGTGCCACCAGTGACGATATACAGGGCCTTCAGTACTTC.

The chain is built from TRBV2 and TRBJ1-5; the D is unclear. Trimming left V 2 bases short and J 9 bases short, with 8 bases between. CDR3 length: 12 amino acids. CDR1 is SNHLY, CDR2 FYNNEI, per germline. CDR3 residues: CASSESPVPQHF. The CDR3 nucleotides read TGTGCCAGCAGTGAAAGTCCAGTGCCCCAGCATTTT.

This rearrangement joins TRBV19 to TRBJ2-7; TRBD1 matches at 12 bases. This CDR3 has 15 amino acids. The germline CDR1 and CDR2 sequences are LNHDA and SQIVND (reference sequence). V dropped 6 bases and J dropped 5; count of bases not matched to a gene: 8. In nucleotides, the CDR3 is TGTGCCAGTAGCCTCCGCGGGACAGGGGGCCACGAGCAGTACTTC. This encodes CASSLRGTGGHEQYF.